This TCR beta chain was profiled in a study of CD8 T cells in ankylosing spondylitis. Notes on the study in general: Before this, some motif variants had been reported in reactive arthritis synovial fluid and blood.

CDR3 length equals 12 residues. In germline, CDR1 is LGHDT, CDR2 YNNKEL (reference sequence). V lost 2 bases and J 8 bases, leaving 9 bases between the germline ends. Making use of molecular barcodes, quantitative 5'-RACE generated TCR beta libraries. TCRdb reprocessed the 5' RACE reads via MiXCR and lists one record per CDR3 protein. The table lists under 150,000 distinct CDR3 sequences, over 9.5% of them singletons. At least ten counts were recorded for this clonotype. The antigen remains unidentified. Source material: blood, either unsorted or a sorted T cell fraction (not recorded which). This sequence joins TRBV3-1 and TRBJ1-2; no firm D call. The TCR originated in a female donor with ankylosing spondylitis or in good health (not recorded which). The CDR3 sequence: CASSQTARGYTF. CDR3 bases: TGTGCCAGCAGCCAAACAGCCCGCGGCTACACCTTC.